The next 27 T cell receptor beta chains were all read from a single sample in a study of blood T cell repertoires in COVID-19. Sequencing used immunoSEQ multiplex PCR; TCRdb keeps in-frame clones, though not all of them. The profile shows 250,000 to 300,000 clones, 88% of them singletons. The sequencing sample was made of peripheral blood. These receptors were taken from a woman in her twenties or thirties with acute or convalescent COVID-19.

The chain employs TRBV11-2 and TRBJ2-5, with 9 bases fitting TRBD2. Unmatched junction bases numbered 4, after V lost 4 bases and J lost 1 base. Germline CDR1 reads SGHAT; CDR2 reads FQNNGV. The CDR3 length is 15 residues. The CDR3 is CASSWLAGFQETQYF. The CDR3 DNA is TGTGCCAGCAGCTGGCTAGCGGGATTCCAAGAGACCCAGTACTTC. Full variable domain (outside the CDR3, taken from reference TRBV11-2 and TRBJ2-5): EAGVAQSPRYKIIEKRQSVAFWCNPISGHATLYWYQQILGQGPKLLIQFQNNGVVDDSQLPKDRFSAERLKGVDSTLKIQPAKLEDSAVYLCASSWLAGFQETQYFGPGTRLLVL.

Only one count was recorded for this clone. The chain joins TRBV6-5 to TRBJ1-2; D is undetermined. Germline lookup yields CDR1 MNHEY and CDR2 SVGAGI. This CDR3 contains 12 residues. V lost 2 bases to trimming and J lost 8 bases, with 9 bases between them. The CDR3 coding sequence is TGTGCCAGCAGTTACGAGGGCGACGGCTACACCTTC. Amino acids: CASSYEGDGYTF.

The V and J genes are TRBV19 and TRBJ2-1; TRBD2 matches at 8 bases. The CDR3 loop spans 16 amino acids. Germline V CDR1 and CDR2: LNHDA, SQIVND (reference sequence). V shed 3 bases, J shed 4 bases, and the junction held 8 bases outside the gene matches. CDR3 protein: CASSIFYAGGYNEQFF. The CDR3 nucleotides read TGTGCCAGTAGTATCTTCTATGCGGGAGGATACAATGAGCAGTTCTTC.

The CDR3 bases are TGTGCCAGCAGTTTTCAAGGGACAGGGAGGTCCAATGAGCAGTTCTTC. It encodes CASSFQGTGRSNEQFF. V usage is TRBV6-2 or TRBV6-3 and J usage is TRBJ2-1, with 9 bases identical to TRBD1. After removal of 4 bases from V and 6 bases from J, the junction contained 10 bases not matched to a gene. Germline lookup yields CDR1 MNHEY and CDR2 SVGEGT. This CDR3 region has 16 residues.

V gene TRBV19 combines with J gene TRBJ2-2; 9 bases agree with TRBD2. The ends lost 0 bases at V and 8 bases at J; junction bases unmatched: 7. This CDR3 has 16 amino acids. Germline V gene sequence: CDR1 LNHDA, CDR2 SQIVND (reference sequence). This CDR3 is CASSIDRTSVYGELFF. Written as DNA, the CDR3 is TGTGCCAGTAGTATAGACAGGACTAGCGTATATGGGGAGCTGTTTTTT.

This chain joins TRBV27 and TRBJ2-3; 7 nucleotides match TRBD1. The CDR3 is 17 amino acids. The V and J ends lost 1 base and 3 bases, in that order; junction bases with no gene match: 10. CDR1 MNHEY and CDR2 SMNVEV come from the germline V gene (reference sequence). The CDR3 sequence is CASSLLGRQGKTDTQYF. CDR3 DNA: TGTGCCAGCAGTTTATTGGGCCGACAGGGTAAGACAGATACGCAGTATTTT.

V and J are TRBV11-2 and TRBJ2-1; D may be TRBD2 (6 bases). V was shortened by 1 base and J by 10 bases, with 17 bases between the two germline ends. Germline V gene lookup returns CDR1 SGHAT and CDR2 FQNNGV. The CDR3 extends over 15 amino acids. The CDR3 reads CASSLVPKQEGEQFF. The DNA for the CDR3 is TGTGCCAGCAGCTTAGTCCCAAAACAGGAGGGGGAGCAGTTCTTC.

CDR3 DNA: TGTGCCAGCAGCAAGCCCCGGGACAGGGCCTACAATGAGCAGTTCTTC. Translated: CASSKPRDRAYNEQFF. The V call is TRBV21-1, the J call TRBJ2-1; the table calls TRBD1, which could not be checked here. TRBV21-1 is designated a pseudogene. The CDR3 loop spans 16 amino acids.

A note on this clone: Other DNA sequences in the same sample also yield this CDR3. This sequence joins TRBV5-1 and TRBJ2-7; 14 positions match TRBD2. Germline trimming cut 4 bases from V and 4 bases from J; bases unmatched to any gene: 4. Germline-derived CDR1 and CDR2 are SGHRS and YFSETQ. The CDR3 runs to 15 residues. CDR3 loop: CASSPGLAGVYEQYF. The DNA of the CDR3 is TGCGCCAGCAGCCCGGGACTAGCGGGAGTTTACGAGCAGTACTTC.

The chain combines TRBV11-2 with TRBJ2-7, with 15 bases fitting TRBD2. V lost 5 bases and J lost 4; bases outside the gene matches: 3. Germline V CDR1 and CDR2: SGHAT, FQNNGV. CDR3 length: 15 residues. CDR3: CASSVGLAGGYEQYF. CDR3 coding DNA: TGTGCCAGCAGCGTGGGACTAGCGGGAGGTTACGAGCAGTACTTC.

V is TRBV19 and J is TRBJ1-2; D gene unclear. From germline, CDR1 is LNHDA and CDR2 SQIVND (reference sequence). With 9 bases removed from V and 5 bases from J, the gap between germline ends came to 13 bases. CDR3 length equals 12 residues. The CDR3 region has the DNA TGTGCCAGGCTCTCAACCCTATATGGCTACACCTTC. Residues: CARLSTLYGYTF.

A word on this clone: Other DNA sequences in the same sample also yield this CDR3. The gene calls are TRBV7-9 and TRBJ2-5; a possible D gene is TRBD1 (6 bases). Trimming took 5 bases from V and 0 from J, leaving 10 bases between them. This CDR3 region has 14 residues. Germline assignment: CDR1 SEHNR and CDR2 FQNEAQ (reference sequence). The CDR3 region has the DNA TGTGCCAGCAGCGACGGACAGTACCAAGAGACCCAGTACTTC. This codes for CASSDGQYQETQYF.

This clone was observed a single time. The chain has TRBV3-1 (or the pseudogene TRBV3-2) and TRBJ2-4, with D possibly being TRBD2 (5 bases). Looked up from germline, CDR1 is LGHDT and CDR2 is YNNKEL (reference sequence). This CDR3 is built from 14 residues. V was clipped by 2 bases and J by 9 bases, with 14 bases between them. The CDR3 loop reads CASSQIPQEGIQYF. The CDR3 DNA is TGTGCCAGCAGCCAAATACCCCAAGAGGGCATTCAGTACTTC.

This chain connects TRBV7-3 to TRBJ2-3; 13 nucleotides line up with TRBD2. The germline CDR1 and CDR2 sequences are SGHTA and FQGTGA. V shed 5 bases and J 3 bases; nucleotides not matched to a gene: 8. This CDR3 contains 17 residues. DNA of the CDR3: TGTGCCAGCAGCAGACAAGGACTAGCGGGAGCTACAGATACGCAGTATTTT. Its protein product is CASSRQGLAGATDTQYF.

The chain is built from TRBV14 and TRBJ1-3; D gene unclear. This CDR3 has 14 residues. The germline V gene has CDR1 SGHDN and CDR2 FVKESK. The V end lost 1 base, the J end lost 4 bases, and 8 bases lay between the germline ends. The CDR3 loop is CASSQARVGNTIYF. The CDR3, as DNA: TGTGCCAGCAGCCAAGCCCGGGTCGGAAACACCATATATTTT.

The chain couples TRBV15 to TRBJ2-7, with D possibly being TRBD2 (5 bases). Trimming took off 0 bases at V and 2 bases at J, with 11 bases between the two ends. Germline lookup yields CDR1 LNHNV and CDR2 YYDKDF (reference sequence). CDR3 length equals 15 residues. CDR3 nucleotides: TGTGCCACCAGCAGAGATTGGACTGCGACCTACGAGCAGTACTTC. It is translated as CATSRDWTATYEQYF.

The J gene is TRBJ1-6, the V gene TRBV30, with TRBD1 as a possible D gene (6 bases). This CDR3 comprises 15 residues. Germline loops: CDR1 GTSNPN, CDR2 SVGIG (reference sequence). The V end was cut by 0 bases, the J end by 5 bases, with 11 bases between. CDR3 coding DNA: TGTGCCTGGAGTGTACTACGGACAGATAATTCACCCCTCCACTTT. It encodes CAWSVLRTDNSPLHF.

This clone was recorded a few times. CDR3 sequence: CASSQTPTGTSNQPQHF. The CDR3 nucleotides are TGTGCCAGCAGCCAAACCCCGACAGGGACTAGCAATCAGCCCCAGCATTTT. The rearrangement uses TRBV3-1 (or the pseudogene TRBV3-2) and TRBJ1-5, with 7 bases that match TRBD1. This CDR3 is built from 17 residues. The junction had 7 bases not matched to a gene; V was cut back by 2 bases and J by 0 bases. Germline assignment: CDR1 LGHDT and CDR2 YNNKEL (reference sequence).

The chain employs TRBV7-9 and TRBJ2-3; 10 bases match TRBD2. The J segment lost 2 bases and the V segment lost 2 bases, leaving 4 bases of the junction unmatched. Germline assignment: CDR1 SEHNR and CDR2 FQNEAQ (reference sequence). This CDR3 spans 16 amino acids. CDR3 protein: CASSLTSGAFTDTQYF. CDR3 in DNA: TGTGCCAGCAGCTTAACTAGCGGGGCCTTCACAGATACGCAGTATTTT. The entire variable domain, with the rest obtained from reference TRBV7-9 and TRBJ2-3, is as follows: DTGVSQNPRHKITKRGQNVTFRCDPISEHNRLYWYRQTLGQGPEFLTYFQNEAQLEKSRLLSDRFSAERPKGSFSTLEIQRTEQGDSAMYLCASSLTSGAFTDTQYFGPGTRLTVL.

The J gene is TRBJ2-1, the V gene TRBV4-2, with 7 nucleotides matching TRBD1. The CDR3 has 13 amino acids. The ends lost 6 bases at V and 9 bases at J; junction bases unmatched: 8. Germline assignment: CDR1 LGHNA and CDR2 YNFKEQ. CDR3 in amino acids: CASRETGKPEQFF. The CDR3 DNA is TGTGCCAGCAGGGAGACAGGGAAGCCTGAGCAGTTCTTC.

This clone was seen only a few times. The V and J genes are TRBV12-3 or TRBV12-4 and TRBJ2-7, with a weak D call TRBD2 (6 bases). This CDR3 region has 13 residues. Trimming cost V 3 bases and J 1 base, with 7 bases left between them. The CDR3, as DNA: TGTGCCAGCAGTTTCGGGGGATCCTACGAGCAGTACTTC. This gives the protein CASSFGGSYEQYF.

The chain carries TRBV13 and TRBJ2-2; 16 bases line up with TRBD2. The V segment lost 2 bases and the J segment 4 bases; nucleotides outside the gene matches: 16. CDR1 is PRHDT and CDR2 is FYEKMQ in the germline V gene (reference sequence). There are 22 residues in the CDR3. CDR3 amino acids: CASSLRRTGTSGRARGTGELFF. For the CDR3, the DNA is TGTGCCAGCAGCTTACGTAGAACCGGGACTAGCGGGAGGGCCCGGGGCACCGGGGAGCTGTTTTTT.

The genes are TRBV7-2 and TRBJ2-7, with 9 bases matching TRBD1. J lost 3 bases, V lost 5 bases, and 14 bases had no gene match. Germline V CDR1 and CDR2: SGHTA, FQGNSA. The CDR3 extends over 17 amino acids. CDR3 nucleotides: TGTGCCAGCAGCCGCGTTTCCGGGACAGGGAATTTCTACGAGCAGTACTTC. Protein sequence: CASSRVSGTGNFYEQYF.

For the CDR3, the DNA is TGTGCCAGTAGTACAATAGCGGGAGGTCTGTACGAGCAGTACTTC. As protein: CASSTIAGGLYEQYF. The chain recombines TRBV19 with TRBJ2-7, with 10 bases that match TRBD2. The trim removed 4 bases at V and 4 bases at J, leaving 7 bases unmatched. The CDR3 totals 15 residues. Germline V gene sequence: CDR1 LNHDA, CDR2 SQIVND (reference sequence).

The rearrangement links TRBV5-1 to TRBJ2-7, with 16 nucleotides matching TRBD2. V trimming: 3 bases; J trimming: 1 base; junction bases outside the gene matches: 7. The CDR3 length is 18 residues. Germline values: CDR1 SGHRS, CDR2 YFSETQ. CDR3 in amino acids: CASSSGLAGGPESYEQYF. The CDR3 nucleotides are TGCGCCAGCAGCTCGGGACTAGCGGGAGGGCCGGAGTCCTACGAGCAGTACTTC.

The gene calls are TRBV3-1 (or the pseudogene TRBV3-2) and TRBJ2-5; maybe TRBD2 (6 bases). V lost 3 bases and J lost 2, with 13 bases in between. This CDR3 is 15 amino acids long. CDR1 and CDR2 (germline): LGHDT, YNNKEL (reference sequence). The CDR3 sequence: CASSHRRDEQETQYF. CDR3 nucleotides: TGTGCCAGCAGCCATCGGCGGGATGAACAAGAGACCCAGTACTTC.

This chain connects TRBV10-1 to TRBJ2-6; 7 nucleotides line up with TRBD1. CDR3 length: 16 residues. Trimming took 4 bases from V and 0 from J; bases not matched to a gene: 3. Germline CDR1 reads WNHNN; CDR2 reads SYGVQD (reference sequence). CDR3 in amino acids: CASSGQGPSGANVLTF. CDR3 coding DNA: TGCGCCAGCAGTGGACAGGGTCCCTCTGGGGCCAACGTCCTGACTTTC.